Following are 7 T cell receptor beta chains from one sample sequenced in a study of cytomegalovirus exposure and HLA in healthy donors. PCR involved 60 Vbeta and 13 Jbeta primers. This table comes from immunoSEQ multiplex PCR, and its TCRdb copy is limited to in-frame clones, with some not included. The specimen's table records fewer than 75,000 clones. Sequencing used PBMCs. The receptors shown here come from a boy younger than 18 in good health and CMV-seronegative.

On this clone: Other DNA sequences in this specimen translate into the identical CDR3. The chain uses TRBV7-2 and TRBJ1-1, with TRBD1 identical over 8 bases. The CDR3 length is 14 residues. Looked up from germline, CDR1 is SGHTA and CDR2 is FQGNSA. With 2 bases clipped from V and 5 bases from J, the junction kept 4 bases outside the gene matches. The CDR3 here is CASSLTGGGTEAFF. In nucleotides, the CDR3 is TGTGCCAGCAGCTTAACAGGGGGAGGAACTGAAGCTTTCTTT.

The chain uses TRBV7-9 and TRBJ2-7; weak D call: TRBD2 (5 bases). Germline V lookup: CDR1 SEHNR, CDR2 FQNEAQ (reference sequence). The CDR3 extends over 13 amino acids. V lost 3 bases and J 3 bases, leaving 9 bases between the germline ends. The CDR3 DNA follows: TGTGCCAGCAGCTTTACAGAGGGCTACGAGCAGTACTTC. Amino acid sequence: CASSFTEGYEQYF.

V is TRBV27 and J is TRBJ1-4; TRBD1 matches 10 bases. This CDR3 is 15 amino acids long. V shed 4 bases and J 8 bases; nucleotides not matched to a gene: 7. Per germline, CDR1 MNHEY and CDR2 SMNVEV (reference sequence). CDR3 in amino acids: CASSSSTGGREKLFF. The CDR3 DNA sequence: TGTGCCAGCAGTTCGTCGACAGGGGGCAGGGAAAAACTGTTTTTT.

In regard to this clone: The sample carries other DNA sequences with the same CDR3. V and J are TRBV14 and TRBJ1-2; possibly TRBD1 for D (5 bases). The CDR3 has 14 amino acids. Trimming removed 2 bases at V and 7 bases at J, with 14 bases between. In germline, CDR1 is SGHDN, CDR2 FVKESK. The CDR3 sequence: CASSQLTRTSGYTF. In DNA form, the CDR3 reads TGTGCCAGCAGCCAACTAACCCGGACAAGTGGCTACACCTTC.

CDR3 sequence reads: CASGTSGGKREQYF. CDR3 sequence (DNA): TGTGCCAGCGGGACTAGCGGGGGTAAGCGGGAGCAGTACTTC. V and J are TRBV27 and TRBJ2-7; 14 bases are a match to TRBD2. The V and J ends lost 8 bases and 7 bases, in that order; junction bases with no gene match: 7. Germline V gives CDR1 MNHEY, CDR2 SMNVEV (reference sequence). The length of the CDR3 is 14 residues.

The chain links TRBV5-1 to TRBJ1-2; D is possibly TRBD1 (5 bases). V was shortened by 4 bases and J by 4 bases, with 14 bases between the two germline ends. The CDR3 contains 14 residues. Germline assignment: CDR1 SGHRS and CDR2 YFSETQ. CDR3: CASSLGEVVYGYTF. CDR3 coding DNA: TGCGCCAGCAGCCTGGGGGAGGTAGTCTATGGCTACACCTTC.

This chain connects TRBV27 to TRBJ1-1, with TRBD1 identical over 9 bases. V shed 6 bases and J 11 bases; nucleotides not matched to a gene: 10. This CDR3 spans 13 amino acids. In germline, CDR1 is MNHEY, CDR2 SMNVEV (reference sequence). The CDR3 bases are TGTGCCAGCAGACTTACAGGGGGCGCGGATGCTTTCTTT. This sequence encodes CASRLTGGADAFF.